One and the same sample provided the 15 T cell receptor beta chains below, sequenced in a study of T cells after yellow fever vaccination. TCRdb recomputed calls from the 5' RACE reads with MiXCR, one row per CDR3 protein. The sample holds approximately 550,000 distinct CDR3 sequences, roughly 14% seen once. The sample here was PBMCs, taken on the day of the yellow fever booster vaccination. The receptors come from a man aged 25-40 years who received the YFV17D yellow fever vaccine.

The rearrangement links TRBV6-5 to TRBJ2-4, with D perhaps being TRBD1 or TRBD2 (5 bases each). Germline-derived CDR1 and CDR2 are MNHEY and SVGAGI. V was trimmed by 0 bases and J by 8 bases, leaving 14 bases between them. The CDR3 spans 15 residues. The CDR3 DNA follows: TGTGCCAGCAGTTACTCGGGGACCGCGAGGGACATTCAGTACTTC. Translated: CASSYSGTARDIQYF.

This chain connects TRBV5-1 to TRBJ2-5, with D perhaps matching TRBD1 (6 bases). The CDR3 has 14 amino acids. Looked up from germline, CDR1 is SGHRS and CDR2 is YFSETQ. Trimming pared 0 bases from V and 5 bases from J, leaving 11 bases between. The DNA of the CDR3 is TGCGCCAGCAGCTTGGAAGGGACATACGAGACCCAGTACTTC. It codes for CASSLEGTYETQYF. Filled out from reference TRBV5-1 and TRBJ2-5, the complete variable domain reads KAGVTQTPRYLIKTRGQQVTLSCSPISGHRSVSWYQQTPGQGLQFLFEYFSETQRNKGNFPGRFSGRQFSNSRSEMNVSTLELGDSALYLCASSLEGTYETQYFGPGTRLLVL.

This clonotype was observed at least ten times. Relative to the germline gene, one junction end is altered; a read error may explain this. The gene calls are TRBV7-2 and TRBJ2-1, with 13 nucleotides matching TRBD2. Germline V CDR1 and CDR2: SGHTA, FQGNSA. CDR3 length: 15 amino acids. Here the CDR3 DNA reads TGTGCCAGCAGCTTGGGAACTAGCGGGAGGGCCTCGGTGCTCTTC. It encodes CASSLGTSGRASVLF.

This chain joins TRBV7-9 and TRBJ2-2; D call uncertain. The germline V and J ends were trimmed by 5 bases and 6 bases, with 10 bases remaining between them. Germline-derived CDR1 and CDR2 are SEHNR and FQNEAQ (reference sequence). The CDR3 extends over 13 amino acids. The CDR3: CASSPPFPGELFF. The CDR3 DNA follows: TGTGCCAGCAGCCCCCCCTTCCCCGGGGAGCTGTTTTTT.

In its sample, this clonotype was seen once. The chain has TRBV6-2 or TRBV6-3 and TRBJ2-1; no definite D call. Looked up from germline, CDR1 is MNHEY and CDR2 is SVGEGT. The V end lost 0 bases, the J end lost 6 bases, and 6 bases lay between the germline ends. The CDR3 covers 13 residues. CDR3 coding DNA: TGTGCCAGCAGTTACTCCGTGGTCAATGAGCAGTTCTTC. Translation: CASSYSVVNEQFF.

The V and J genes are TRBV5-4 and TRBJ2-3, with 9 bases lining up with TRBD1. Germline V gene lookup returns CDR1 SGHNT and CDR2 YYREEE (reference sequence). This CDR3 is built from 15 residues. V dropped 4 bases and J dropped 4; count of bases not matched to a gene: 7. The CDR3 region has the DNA TGTGCCAGCAGCGACCGGGACAGGGAACCAGATACGCAGTATTTT. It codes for CASSDRDREPDTQYF.

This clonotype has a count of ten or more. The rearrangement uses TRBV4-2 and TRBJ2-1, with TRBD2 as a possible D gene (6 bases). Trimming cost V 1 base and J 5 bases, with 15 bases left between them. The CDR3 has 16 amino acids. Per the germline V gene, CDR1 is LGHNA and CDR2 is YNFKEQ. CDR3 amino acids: CASSQVTGGNHNEQFF. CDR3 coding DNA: TGTGCCAGCAGCCAAGTAACTGGCGGGAACCACAATGAGCAGTTCTTC.

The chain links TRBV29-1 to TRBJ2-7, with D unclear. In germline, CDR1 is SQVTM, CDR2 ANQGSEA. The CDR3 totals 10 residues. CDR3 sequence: CALTRSEQYF. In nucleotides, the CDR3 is TGCGCGTTGACAAGGAGCGAGCAGTACTTC.

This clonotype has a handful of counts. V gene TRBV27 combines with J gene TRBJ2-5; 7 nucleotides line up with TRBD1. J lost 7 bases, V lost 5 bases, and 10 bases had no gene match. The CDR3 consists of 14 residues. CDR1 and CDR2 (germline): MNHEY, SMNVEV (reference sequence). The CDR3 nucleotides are TGTGCCAGCAGTCCGGGGACAGCGGTGCGGACCCAGTACTTC. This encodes CASSPGTAVRTQYF.

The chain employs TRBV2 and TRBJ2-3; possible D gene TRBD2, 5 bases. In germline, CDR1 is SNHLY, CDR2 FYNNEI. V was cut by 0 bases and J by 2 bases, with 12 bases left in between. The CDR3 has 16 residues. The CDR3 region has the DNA TGTGCCAGCAGTGAAGCTTTAGGAGGAGTCACAGATACGCAGTATTTT. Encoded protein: CASSEALGGVTDTQYF.

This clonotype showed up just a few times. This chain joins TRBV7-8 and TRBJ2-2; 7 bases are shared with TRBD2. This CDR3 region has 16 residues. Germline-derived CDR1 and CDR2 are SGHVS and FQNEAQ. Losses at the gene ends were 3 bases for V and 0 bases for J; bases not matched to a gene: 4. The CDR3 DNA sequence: TGTGCCAGCAGCTTCCGCGGGAGCGCGAACACCGGGGAGCTGTTTTTT. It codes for CASSFRGSANTGELFF.

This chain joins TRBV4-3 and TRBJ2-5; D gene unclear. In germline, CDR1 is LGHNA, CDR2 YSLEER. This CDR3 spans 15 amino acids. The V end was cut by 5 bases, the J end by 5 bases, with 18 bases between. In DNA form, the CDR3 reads TGCGCCAGCAGCTCCGGCCGTGTTGGATACGAGACCCAGTACTTC. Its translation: CASSSGRVGYETQYF.

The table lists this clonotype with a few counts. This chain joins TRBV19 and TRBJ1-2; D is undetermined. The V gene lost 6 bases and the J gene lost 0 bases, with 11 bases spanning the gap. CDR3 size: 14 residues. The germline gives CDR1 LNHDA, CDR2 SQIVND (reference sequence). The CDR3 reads CASSGGVANYGYTF. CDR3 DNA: TGTGCCAGTAGCGGCGGGGTAGCTAACTATGGCTACACCTTC.

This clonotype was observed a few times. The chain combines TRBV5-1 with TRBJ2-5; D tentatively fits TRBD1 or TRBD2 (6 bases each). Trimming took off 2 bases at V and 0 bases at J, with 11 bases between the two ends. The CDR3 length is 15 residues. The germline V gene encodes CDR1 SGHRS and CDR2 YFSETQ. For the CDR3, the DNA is TGCGCCAGCAGCTTTACGGGGGCAAACCAAGAGACCCAGTACTTC. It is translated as CASSFTGANQETQYF.

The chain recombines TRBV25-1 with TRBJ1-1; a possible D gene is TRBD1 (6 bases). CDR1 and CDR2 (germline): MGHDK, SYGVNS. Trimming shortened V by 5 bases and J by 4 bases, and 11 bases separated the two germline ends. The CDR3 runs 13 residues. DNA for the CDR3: TGTGCCAGCAGTCCACAGGGACCCACTGAAGCTTTCTTT. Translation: CASSPQGPTEAFF.